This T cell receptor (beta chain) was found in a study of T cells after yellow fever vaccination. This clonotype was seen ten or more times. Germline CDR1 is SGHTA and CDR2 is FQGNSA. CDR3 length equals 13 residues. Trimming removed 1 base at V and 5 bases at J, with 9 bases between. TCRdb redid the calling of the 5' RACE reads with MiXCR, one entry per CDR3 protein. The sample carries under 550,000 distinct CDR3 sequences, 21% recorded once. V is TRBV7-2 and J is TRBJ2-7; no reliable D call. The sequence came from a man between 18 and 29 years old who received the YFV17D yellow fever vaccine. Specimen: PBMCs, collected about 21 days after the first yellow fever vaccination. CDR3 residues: CASSLDPYNEQYF. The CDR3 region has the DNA TGTGCCAGCAGCTTAGACCCTTACAACGAGCAGTACTTC.